The 24 T cell receptor beta chains below come from one sample, sequenced in a study of blood T cell repertoires in COVID-19. Some clones are missing from TCRdb's copy, which holds only in-frame ones; the method was immunoSEQ multiplex PCR. The sample lists 150,000 to 180,000 clones, 70% to 90% occurring once. Sequenced: peripheral blood. The origin of the receptors is a man aged 55 to 70 with COVID-19, enrolled during active disease.

The chain uses TRBV3-1 (or the pseudogene TRBV3-2) and TRBJ2-7, with D tentatively TRBD2 (6 bases). The CDR3 is 13 residues long. V dropped 1 base and J dropped 3 bases, with 7 bases sitting between them. CDR1 is LGHDT, CDR2 YNNKEL, per germline (reference sequence). This CDR3 is CASSQVEGYEQYF. The CDR3 coding sequence is TGTGCCAGCAGCCAAGTGGAGGGCTACGAGCAGTACTTC.

V is TRBV6-4 and J is TRBJ1-5; D is possibly TRBD1 (6 bases). Germline CDR1 and CDR2: MRHNA and SNTAGT. Trimming removed 2 bases at V and 3 bases at J, with 11 bases between. The CDR3 contains 15 residues. The CDR3 protein is CASSDPGAPNQPQHF. The DNA for the CDR3 is TGTGCCAGCAGTGACCCAGGGGCCCCCAATCAGCCCCAGCATTTT.

V and J are TRBV6-1 and TRBJ1-1; a possible D gene is TRBD1 (5 bases). This CDR3 has 15 amino acids. Germline CDR1 is MNHNS and CDR2 is SASEGT. V lost 1 base, J lost 3 bases, and 12 bases lay in between. CDR3 protein: CASSEVTLGDTEAFF. In DNA form, the CDR3 reads TGTGCCAGCAGTGAAGTAACCCTAGGGGACACTGAAGCTTTCTTT.

This rearrangement joins TRBV27 to TRBJ1-6; TRBD1 matches at 7 bases. CDR3 length equals 14 residues. CDR1 and CDR2 from the germline V gene are MNHEY and SMNVEV (reference sequence). V was pared by 11 bases and J by 8 bases, with 12 bases of the junction left unmatched. This chain's CDR3 is CADTGGGYDSPLHF. CDR3 nucleotides: TGTGCCGACACCGGAGGGGGCTACGATTCACCCCTCCACTTT.

The V gene is TRBV2, the J gene TRBJ1-3, with a weak D call TRBD1 (6 bases). The V end was cut by 5 bases, the J end by 2 bases, with 19 bases between. CDR1 is SNHLY, CDR2 FYNNEI, per germline. The CDR3 has 17 residues. This CDR3 reads CASSPLRDTTAGNTIYF. DNA for the CDR3: TGTGCCAGCAGTCCGCTCCGGGACACCACCGCTGGAAACACCATATATTTT.

The chain couples TRBV7-2 to TRBJ2-7; 16 bases are shared with TRBD2. Germline lookup yields CDR1 SGHTA and CDR2 FQGNSA. With V trimmed by 8 bases and J by 6 bases, 4 bases remained unmatched. This CDR3 comprises 14 residues. CDR3 in amino acids: CASGTSGGAPEQYF. CDR3 coding DNA: TGTGCCAGCGGGACTAGCGGGGGGGCACCCGAGCAGTACTTC.

The chain recombines TRBV10-1 with TRBJ2-3; a possible D gene is TRBD2 (7 bases). The CDR3 is 16 amino acids. The V end was cut by 2 bases, the J end by 2 bases, with 14 bases between. CDR1 and CDR2 (germline): WNHNN, SYGVQD (reference sequence). CDR3 DNA sequence: TGCGCCAGCAGTGAGGGGCGGGGGCCCTTCACAGATACGCAGTATTTT. Its translation: CASSEGRGPFTDTQYF.

The chain combines TRBV18 with TRBJ2-6; D unclear. This CDR3 is 15 amino acids long. Per the germline V gene, CDR1 is KGHSH and CDR2 is LQKENI. V lost 5 bases and J 3 bases, leaving 11 bases between the germline ends. CDR3 in DNA: TGTGCCAGCTCAGGTAGGAGTGTTGGGGCCAACGTCCTGACTTTC. Its translation: CASSGRSVGANVLTF. Looking up the rest from reference TRBV18 and TRBJ2-6 gives the full variable domain: NAGVMQNPRHLVRRRGQEARLRCSPMKGHSHVYWYRQLPEEGLKFMVYLQKENIIDESGMPKERFSAEFPKEGPSILRIQQVVRGDSAAYFCASSGRSVGANVLTFGAGSRLTVL.

The rearrangement joins TRBV6-2 or TRBV6-3 to TRBJ1-1, with 9 bases identical to TRBD1. The V segment lost 6 bases and the J segment 4 bases; nucleotides outside the gene matches: 12. This CDR3 spans 16 amino acids. Germline CDR1 is MNHEY and CDR2 is SVGEGT. The DNA of the CDR3 is TGTGCCAGCAGCAAACGAGGGACAGGGATTACCACTGAAGCTTTCTTT. Translating gives CASSKRGTGITTEAFF.

The chain couples TRBV6-4 to TRBJ2-1; 13 bases are a match to TRBD2. The CDR3 consists of 18 residues. Looked up from germline, CDR1 is MRHNA and CDR2 is SNTAGT. J lost 6 bases, V lost 3 bases, and 11 bases had no gene match. The CDR3 DNA is TGTGCCAGCAGTGAACGCACACTAGCGGGGGGGCCTCTCAATGAGCAGTTCTTC. Translated: CASSERTLAGGPLNEQFF.

This clone appeared a few times. CDR3 protein: CASSLAQGDYGYTF. The CDR3 nucleotides read TGCGCCAGCAGCTTGGCACAGGGTGATTATGGCTACACCTTC. J is TRBJ1-2 and V is TRBV5-1; possible D gene TRBD1, 6 bases. The V end was cut by 0 bases, the J end by 5 bases, with 11 bases between. The CDR3 is made up of 14 amino acids. CDR1 SGHRS and CDR2 YFSETQ come from the germline V gene.

The chain links TRBV9 to TRBJ2-5; tentatively, D is TRBD2 (6 bases). Trimming shortened V by 4 bases and J by 5 bases, and 18 bases separated the two germline ends. The length of the CDR3 is 15 residues. CDR1 and CDR2 (germline): SGDLS, YYNGEE. CDR3 sequence: CASSKLGSLVETQYF. As DNA, the CDR3 is TGTGCCAGCAGCAAGCTCGGGAGCTTGGTGGAGACCCAGTACTTC.

This clone has only one observation. This rearrangement joins TRBV24-1 to TRBJ1-4, with 9 bases that match TRBD1. J lost 8 bases, V lost 3 bases, and 6 bases had no gene match. This CDR3 region has 15 residues. Per the germline V gene, CDR1 is KGHDR and CDR2 is SFDVKD. This CDR3 reads CATSDPGQGNEKLFF. CDR3 DNA sequence: TGTGCCACCAGTGATCCGGGACAGGGAAACGAAAAACTGTTTTTT.

The rearrangement joins TRBV4-3 to TRBJ2-7; maybe TRBD2 (6 bases). Germline V gene lookup returns CDR1 LGHNA and CDR2 YSLEER. The CDR3 runs 15 residues. V was pared by 0 bases and J by 7 bases, with 16 bases between. CDR3 loop: CASSQEEGLSGEQYF. The CDR3 DNA follows: TGCGCCAGCAGCCAAGAGGAGGGCCTCTCGGGTGAGCAGTACTTC.

As DNA, the CDR3 is TGTGCCAGCAGCTCCGGGACTTACAATGAGCAGTTCTTC. It is translated as CASSSGTYNEQFF. J is TRBJ2-1 and V is TRBV11-2; D is possibly TRBD2 (6 bases). Germline V gene lookup returns CDR1 SGHAT and CDR2 FQNNGV. V was cut by 4 bases and J by 4 bases, with 8 bases left in between. The CDR3 totals 13 residues.

The chain uses TRBV6-6 and TRBJ1-1; D is ambiguous. The CDR3 is 14 residues long. The V gene lost 2 bases and the J gene lost 4 bases, with 11 bases spanning the gap. Germline CDR1 and CDR2: MNHNY and SVGAGI (reference sequence). The CDR3 loop is CASSYPERGTEAFF. Written as DNA, the CDR3 is TGTGCCAGCAGTTACCCCGAGCGGGGCACTGAAGCTTTCTTT.

The V call is TRBV7-8, the J call TRBJ1-1; D gene unclear. CDR1 and CDR2 (germline): SGHVS, FQNEAQ. V was cut by 1 base and J by 1 base, with 13 bases left in between. CDR3 length: 16 residues. The DNA for the CDR3 is TGTGCCAGCAGCTTAGTTGAAGCCCGAGCGAACACTGAAGCTTTCTTT. This encodes CASSLVEARANTEAFF.

This rearrangement joins TRBV2 to TRBJ2-5; a weak D match, TRBD2 (6 bases). The CDR3 spans 15 residues. V lost 6 bases, J lost 1 base, and 15 bases lay in between. CDR1 is SNHLY, CDR2 FYNNEI, per germline. CDR3 DNA sequence: TGTGCCAGCAGCGAGCTAGCGTCGGTCCAAGAGACCCAGTACTTC. Protein product: CASSELASVQETQYF.

The CDR3 DNA reads as TGTGCCATCAGTGACCGACAGGGGAAGTACAATCAGCCCCAGCATTTT. It specifies CAISDRQGKYNQPQHF. V and J are TRBV10-3 and TRBJ1-5, with TRBD1 matching over 8 bases. Germline V gives CDR1 ENHRY, CDR2 SYGVKD. CDR3 size: 16 residues. V dropped 3 bases and J dropped 3; count of bases not matched to a gene: 7.

This clone was seen a handful of times. The chain employs TRBV9 and TRBJ1-1; TRBD1 matches 7 bases. The V segment lost 4 bases and the J segment 1 base; nucleotides outside the gene matches: 4. The length of the CDR3 is 14 residues. The V gene's germline CDR1 is SGDLS and CDR2 YYNGEE. For the CDR3, the DNA is TGTGCCAGCAGCAGGAGACAGGGGAACACTGAAGCTTTCTTT. Encoded protein: CASSRRQGNTEAFF.

V usage is TRBV2 and J usage is TRBJ1-1, with a possible D match to TRBD1 (6 bases). Trimming stripped 3 bases from V and 2 bases from J, with 7 bases between. The CDR3 is made up of 13 amino acids. Germline V lookup: CDR1 SNHLY, CDR2 FYNNEI. The CDR3 spells CASSEDSNTEAFF. For the CDR3, the DNA is TGTGCCAGCAGTGAGGACAGTAACACTGAAGCTTTCTTT.

A single count supports this clone. The chain links TRBV13 to TRBJ1-1; D not certain. The CDR3 has 13 amino acids. CDR1 is PRHDT, CDR2 FYEKMQ, per germline (reference sequence). The ends were cut back, 5 bases at V and 1 base at J, with 8 bases in the middle. CDR3 sequence: CASSPVRNTEAFF. The CDR3 DNA is TGTGCCAGCAGCCCCGTCAGGAACACTGAAGCTTTCTTT.

V gene TRBV4-3 combines with J gene TRBJ1-5; D unresolved. Trimming removed 2 bases from V and 6 bases from J, with 8 bases in between. The germline V gene has CDR1 LGHNA and CDR2 YSLEER. This CDR3 region has 13 residues. The CDR3 nucleotides read TGCGCCAGCAGCCAATCTATAAGTCAGCCCCAGCATTTT. Its translation: CASSQSISQPQHF.

The chain carries TRBV7-3 and TRBJ2-1, with a tentative D call TRBD1 (5 bases). V lost 3 bases and J lost 4, with 13 bases in between. The length of the CDR3 is 15 residues. Looked up from germline, CDR1 is SGHTA and CDR2 is FQGTGA. CDR3 in amino acids: CASSFDSRQYNEQFF. In DNA form, the CDR3 reads TGTGCCAGCAGCTTTGACAGCCGCCAGTACAATGAGCAGTTCTTC. Full variable domain (outside the CDR3, taken from reference TRBV7-3 and TRBJ2-1): GAGVSQTPSNKVTEKGKYVELRCDPISGHTALYWYRQSLGQGPEFLIYFQGTGAADDSGLPNDRFFAVRPEGSVSTLKIQRTERGDSAVYLCASSFDSRQYNEQFFGPGTRLTVL.